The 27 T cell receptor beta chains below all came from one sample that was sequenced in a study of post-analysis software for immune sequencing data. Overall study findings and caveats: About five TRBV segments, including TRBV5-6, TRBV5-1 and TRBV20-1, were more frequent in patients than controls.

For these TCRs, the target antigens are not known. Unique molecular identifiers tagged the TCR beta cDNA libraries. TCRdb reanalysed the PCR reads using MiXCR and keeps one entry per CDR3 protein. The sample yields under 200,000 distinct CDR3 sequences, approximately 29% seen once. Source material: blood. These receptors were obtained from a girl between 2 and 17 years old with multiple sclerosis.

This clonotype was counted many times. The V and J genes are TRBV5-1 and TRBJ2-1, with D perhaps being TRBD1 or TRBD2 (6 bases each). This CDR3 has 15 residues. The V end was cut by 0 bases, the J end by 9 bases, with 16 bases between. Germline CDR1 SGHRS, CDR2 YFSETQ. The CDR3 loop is CASSLEGGFEGEQFF. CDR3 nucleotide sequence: TGCGCCAGCAGCTTGGAGGGGGGCTTTGAAGGTGAGCAGTTCTTC.

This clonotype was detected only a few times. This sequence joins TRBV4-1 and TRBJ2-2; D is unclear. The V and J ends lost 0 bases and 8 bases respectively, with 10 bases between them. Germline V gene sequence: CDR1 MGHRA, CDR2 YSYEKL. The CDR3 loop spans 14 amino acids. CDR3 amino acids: CASSQDPNRGELFF. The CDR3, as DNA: TGCGCCAGCAGCCAAGATCCAAATAGGGGGGAGCTGTTTTTT.

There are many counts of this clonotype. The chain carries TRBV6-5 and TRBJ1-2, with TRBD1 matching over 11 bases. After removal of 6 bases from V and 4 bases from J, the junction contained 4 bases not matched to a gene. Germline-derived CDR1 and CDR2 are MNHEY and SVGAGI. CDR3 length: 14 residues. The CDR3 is CASRPDRGPYGYTF. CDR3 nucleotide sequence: TGTGCCAGCAGACCGGACAGGGGGCCCTATGGCTACACCTTC.

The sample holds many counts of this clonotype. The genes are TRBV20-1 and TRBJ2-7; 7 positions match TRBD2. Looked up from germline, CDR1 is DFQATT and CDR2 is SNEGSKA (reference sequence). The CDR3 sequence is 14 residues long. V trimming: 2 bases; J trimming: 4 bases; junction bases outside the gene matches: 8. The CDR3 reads CSARPGGGKYEQYF. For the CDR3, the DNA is TGCAGTGCTAGACCTGGGGGGGGAAAGTACGAGCAGTACTTC.

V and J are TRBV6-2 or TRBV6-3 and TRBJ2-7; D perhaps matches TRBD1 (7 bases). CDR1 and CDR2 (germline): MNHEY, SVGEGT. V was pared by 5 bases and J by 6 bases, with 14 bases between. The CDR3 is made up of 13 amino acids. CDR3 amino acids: CASSPGGQGEQYF. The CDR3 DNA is TGTGCCAGCAGTCCAGGGGGGCAGGGCGAGCAGTACTTC.

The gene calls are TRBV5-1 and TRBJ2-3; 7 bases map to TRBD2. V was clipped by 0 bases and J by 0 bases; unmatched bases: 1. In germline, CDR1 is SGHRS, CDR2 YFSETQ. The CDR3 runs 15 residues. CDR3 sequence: CASSLERGSTDTQYF. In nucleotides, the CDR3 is TGCGCCAGCAGCTTGGAGCGGGGAAGCACAGATACGCAGTATTTT. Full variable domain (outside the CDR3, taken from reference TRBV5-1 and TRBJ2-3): KAGVTQTPRYLIKTRGQQVTLSCSPISGHRSVSWYQQTPGQGLQFLFEYFSETQRNKGNFPGRFSGRQFSNSRSEMNVSTLELGDSALYLCASSLERGSTDTQYFGPGTRLTVL.

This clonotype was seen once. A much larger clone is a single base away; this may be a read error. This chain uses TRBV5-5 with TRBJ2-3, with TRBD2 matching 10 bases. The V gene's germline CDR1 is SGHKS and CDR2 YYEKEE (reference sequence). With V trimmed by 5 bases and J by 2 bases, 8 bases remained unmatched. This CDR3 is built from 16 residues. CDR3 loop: CASRKGLAVNTDTQYF. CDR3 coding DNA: TGTGCCAGCAGAAAAGGACTAGCGGTTAACACAGATACGCAGTATTTT.

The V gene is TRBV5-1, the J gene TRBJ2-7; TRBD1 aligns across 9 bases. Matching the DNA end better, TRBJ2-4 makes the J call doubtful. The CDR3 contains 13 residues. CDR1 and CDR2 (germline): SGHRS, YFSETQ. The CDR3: CASSPRTGDIQYF. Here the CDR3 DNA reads TGCGCCAGCAGCCCAAGGACAGGGGACATTCAGTACTTC.

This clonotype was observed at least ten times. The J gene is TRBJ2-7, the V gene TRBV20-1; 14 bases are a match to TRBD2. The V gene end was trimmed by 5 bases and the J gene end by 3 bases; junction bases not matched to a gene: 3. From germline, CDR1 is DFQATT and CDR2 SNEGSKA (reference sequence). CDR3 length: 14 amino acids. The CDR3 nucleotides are TGCAGTGCTGCTGGGACTAGCGGGAGCTACGAGCAGTACTTC. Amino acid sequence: CSAAGTSGSYEQYF.

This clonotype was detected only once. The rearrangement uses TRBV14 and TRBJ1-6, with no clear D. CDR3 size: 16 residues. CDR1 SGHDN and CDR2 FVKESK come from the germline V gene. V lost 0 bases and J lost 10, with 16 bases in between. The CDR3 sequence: CASSQDISRPRSPLHF. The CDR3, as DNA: TGTGCCAGCAGCCAAGATATCTCGAGACCGCGCTCACCCCTCCACTTT.

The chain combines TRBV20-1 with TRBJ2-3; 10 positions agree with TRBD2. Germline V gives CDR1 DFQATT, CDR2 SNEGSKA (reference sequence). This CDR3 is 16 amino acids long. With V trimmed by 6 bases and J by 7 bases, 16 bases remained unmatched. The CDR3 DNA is TGCAGTGCCCCACGGAAAAGCGGGGGGGCTTGGCATACGCAGTATTTT. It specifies CSAPRKSGGAWHTQYF.

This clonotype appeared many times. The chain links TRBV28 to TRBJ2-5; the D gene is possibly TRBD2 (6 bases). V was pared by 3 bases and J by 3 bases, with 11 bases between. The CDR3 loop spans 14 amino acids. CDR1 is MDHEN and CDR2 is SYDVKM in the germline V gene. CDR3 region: CASSLSGAKETQYF. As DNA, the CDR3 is TGTGCCAGCAGTTTGTCGGGAGCGAAAGAGACCCAGTACTTC. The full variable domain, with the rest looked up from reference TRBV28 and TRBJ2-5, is DVKVTQSSRYLVKRTGEKVFLECVQDMDHENMFWYRQDPGLGLRLIYFSYDVKMKEKGDIPEGYSVSREKKERFSLILESASTNQTSMYLCASSLSGAKETQYFGPGTRLLVL.

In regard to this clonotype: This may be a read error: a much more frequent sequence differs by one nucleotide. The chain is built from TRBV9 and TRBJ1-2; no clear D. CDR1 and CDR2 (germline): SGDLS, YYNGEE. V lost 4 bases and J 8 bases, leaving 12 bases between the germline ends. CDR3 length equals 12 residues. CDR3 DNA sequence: TGTGCCAGCAGCCCGATGGATCGGGGCTACACCTTC. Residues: CASSPMDRGYTF.

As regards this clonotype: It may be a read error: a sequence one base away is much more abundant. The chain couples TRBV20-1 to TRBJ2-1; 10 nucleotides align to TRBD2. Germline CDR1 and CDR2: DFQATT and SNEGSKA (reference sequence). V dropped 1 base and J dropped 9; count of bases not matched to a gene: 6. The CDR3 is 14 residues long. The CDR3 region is CSARGTSGEGEQFF. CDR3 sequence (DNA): TGCAGTGCTAGAGGAACTAGCGGGGAGGGTGAGCAGTTCTTC.

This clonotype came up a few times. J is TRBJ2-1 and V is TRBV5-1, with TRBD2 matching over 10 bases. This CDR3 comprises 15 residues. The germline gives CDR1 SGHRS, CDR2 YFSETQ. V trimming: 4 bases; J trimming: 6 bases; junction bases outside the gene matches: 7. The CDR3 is CASSLAGEVCNEQFF. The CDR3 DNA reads TGCGCCAGCAGCCTAGCGGGGGAGGTTTGCAATGAGCAGTTCTTC.

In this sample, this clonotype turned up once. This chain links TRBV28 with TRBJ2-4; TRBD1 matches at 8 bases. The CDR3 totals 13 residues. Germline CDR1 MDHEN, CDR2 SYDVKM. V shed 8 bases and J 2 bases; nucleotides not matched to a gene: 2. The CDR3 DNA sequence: TGTGCCAGCCGGACAGGGCCCAAAAACATTCAGTACTTC. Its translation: CASRTGPKNIQYF.

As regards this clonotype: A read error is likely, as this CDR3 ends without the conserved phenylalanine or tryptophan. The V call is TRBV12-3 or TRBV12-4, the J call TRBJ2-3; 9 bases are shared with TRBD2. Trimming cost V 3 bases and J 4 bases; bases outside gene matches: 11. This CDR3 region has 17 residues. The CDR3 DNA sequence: TGTGCCAGCAGTTTCCCCCCGCTAGCGGGGCGGCCAGATACGCAGTATTCT. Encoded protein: CASSFPPLAGRPDTQYS.

The CDR3 spells CAISGAGGITDTQYF. DNA for the CDR3: TGTGCCATCAGTGGGGCAGGTGGAATCACAGATACGCAGTATTTT. This sequence joins TRBV10-3 and TRBJ2-3; D is ambiguous. The germline V and J ends were trimmed by 4 bases and 2 bases, with 13 bases remaining between them. The CDR3 loop spans 15 amino acids. CDR1 is ENHRY and CDR2 is SYGVKD in the germline V gene.

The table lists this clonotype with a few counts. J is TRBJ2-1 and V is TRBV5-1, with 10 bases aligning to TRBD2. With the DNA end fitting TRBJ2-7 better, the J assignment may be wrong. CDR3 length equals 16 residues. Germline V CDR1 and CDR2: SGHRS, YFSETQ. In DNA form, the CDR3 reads TGCGCCAGCAGCTACGCTAGCGGGAGCTCCTACAATGAGCAGTACTTC. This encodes CASSYASGSSYNEQYF.

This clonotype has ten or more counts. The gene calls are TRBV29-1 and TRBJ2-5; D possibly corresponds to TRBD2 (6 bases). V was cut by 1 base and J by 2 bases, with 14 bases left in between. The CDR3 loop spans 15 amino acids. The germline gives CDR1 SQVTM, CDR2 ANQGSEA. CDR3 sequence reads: CSVEGTGEGQETQYF. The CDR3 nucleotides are TGCAGCGTTGAAGGGACGGGAGAGGGTCAAGAGACCCAGTACTTC.

The CDR3 spells CASSLVRGASITDTQYF. The CDR3 nucleotides are TGTGCCAGCAGTTTAGTACGGGGGGCGAGTATCACAGATACGCAGTATTTT. V is TRBV12-3 or TRBV12-4 and J is TRBJ2-3, with D tentatively TRBD2 (7 bases). V gave up 1 base and J gave up 2 bases, with 16 bases separating them. The CDR3 extends over 17 amino acids.

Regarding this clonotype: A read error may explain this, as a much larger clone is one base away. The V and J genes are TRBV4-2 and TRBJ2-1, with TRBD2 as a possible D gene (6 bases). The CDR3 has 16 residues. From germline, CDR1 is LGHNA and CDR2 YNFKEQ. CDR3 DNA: TGTGTCAGCAGCCAAGATCCGGAGGGCTCCTACAATGAGCAGTTCTTC. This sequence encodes CVSSQDPEGSYNEQFF.

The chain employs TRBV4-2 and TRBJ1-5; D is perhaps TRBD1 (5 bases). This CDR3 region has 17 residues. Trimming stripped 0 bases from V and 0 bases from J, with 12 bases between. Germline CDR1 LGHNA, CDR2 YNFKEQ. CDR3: CASSQDRGGYSNQPQHF. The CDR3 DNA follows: TGTGCCAGCAGCCAAGATCGTGGGGGGTATAGCAATCAGCCCCAGCATTTT.

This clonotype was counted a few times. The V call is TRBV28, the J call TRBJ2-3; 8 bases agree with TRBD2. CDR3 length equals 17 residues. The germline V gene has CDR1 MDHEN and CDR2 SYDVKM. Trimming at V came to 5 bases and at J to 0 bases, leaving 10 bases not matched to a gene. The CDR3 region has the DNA TGTGCCAGCAGTATCACCACTAGCGGAACTAGCACAGATACGCAGTATTTT. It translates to CASSITTSGTSTDTQYF.

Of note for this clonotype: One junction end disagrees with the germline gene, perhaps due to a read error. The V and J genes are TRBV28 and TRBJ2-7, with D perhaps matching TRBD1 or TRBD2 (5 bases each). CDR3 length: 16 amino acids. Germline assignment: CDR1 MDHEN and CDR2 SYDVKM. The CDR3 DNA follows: TGTGCCAGCAGTCCCTCGAGTTATGGGGGTCTCTACGAGCAGGACTTC. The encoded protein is CASSPSSYGGLYEQDF.

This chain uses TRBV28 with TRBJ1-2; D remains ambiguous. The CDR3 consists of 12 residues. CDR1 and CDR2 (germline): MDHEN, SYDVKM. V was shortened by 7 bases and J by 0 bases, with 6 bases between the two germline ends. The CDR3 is CASTGANYGYTF. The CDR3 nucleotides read TGTGCCAGCACGGGCGCTAACTATGGCTACACCTTC.

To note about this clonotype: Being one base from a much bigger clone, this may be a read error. As DNA, the CDR3 is TGTGCCAGCAGTGAAGGGCAACTGACCTCCTACGAGCAGTACTTC. This translates into CASSEGQLTSYEQYF. The chain has TRBV6-1 and TRBJ2-7; no clear D gene. The V and J ends lost 1 base and 0 bases respectively, with 10 bases between them. Germline V CDR1 and CDR2: MNHNS, SASEGT. The CDR3 contains 15 residues.